The present entry profiles one T cell receptor (beta chain) with its context. The data are from a study of blood T cell repertoires in COVID-19. Looked up from germline, CDR1 is MNHNS and CDR2 is SASEGT. The J segment lost 3 bases and the V segment lost 4 bases, leaving 9 bases of the junction unmatched. The CDR3 covers 18 residues. Per the study methods: Scientists estimated how many nucleated cells there were by amplifying reference gene primers. TCRdb keeps only in-frame clones here, not all; method: immunoSEQ multiplex PCR. Clone size and V and J calls were adopted from that table, with D and trimming inferred from the DNA. Of 140,000 to 150,000 clones in the sample, roughly four fifths were seen once.

The receptor was isolated from a human donor with acute or convalescent COVID-19. The donor label of this sample is uncertain. The chain employs TRBV6-1 and TRBJ2-2; 12 bases agree with TRBD1. The sequencing sample was made of peripheral blood. This chain's CDR3 is CASSGPAGTGGYTGELFF. In nucleotides, the CDR3 is TGTGCCAGCAGTGGCCCTGCCGGGACAGGGGGCTACACCGGGGAGCTGTTTTTT.